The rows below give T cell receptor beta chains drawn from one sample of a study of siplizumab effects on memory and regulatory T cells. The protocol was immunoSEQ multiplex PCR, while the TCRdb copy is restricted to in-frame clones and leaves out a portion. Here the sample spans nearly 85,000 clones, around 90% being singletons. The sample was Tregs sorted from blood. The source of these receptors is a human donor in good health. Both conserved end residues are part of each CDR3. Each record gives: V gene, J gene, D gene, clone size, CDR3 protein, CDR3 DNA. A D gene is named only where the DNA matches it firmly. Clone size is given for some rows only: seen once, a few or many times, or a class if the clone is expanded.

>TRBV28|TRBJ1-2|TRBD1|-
CASSPPGQGNYTF
TGTGCCAGCAGTCCCCCGGGACAGGGTAACTACACCTTC
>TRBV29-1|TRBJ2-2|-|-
CSVDRQGRRGGELFF
TGCAGCGTTGACCGGCAGGGCAGACGGGGCGGGGAGCTGTTTTTT
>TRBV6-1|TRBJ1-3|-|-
CASSETSATGSGNTIYF
TGTGCCAGCAGTGAAACCTCAGCTACCGGCTCTGGAAACACCATATATTTT
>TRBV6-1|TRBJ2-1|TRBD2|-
CASSDLSGGAGNEQFF
TGTGCCAGCAGTGATCTGAGCGGGGGGGCTGGCAATGAGCAGTTCTTC
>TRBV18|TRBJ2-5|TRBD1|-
CASSPRTGEETQYF
TGTGCCAGCTCACCGCGAACAGGGGAAGAGACCCAGTACTTC
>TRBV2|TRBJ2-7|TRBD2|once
CASSQITGTSGAHRGYEQYF
TGTGCCAGCAGCCAGATCACCGGGACTAGCGGGGCTCATCGGGGGTACGAGCAGTACTTC
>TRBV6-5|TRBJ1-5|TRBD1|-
CASSGTGGQPQHF
TGTGCCAGCAGTGGGACAGGGGGACAGCCCCAGCATTTT
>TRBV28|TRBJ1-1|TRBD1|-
CASSFRGQGKAFF
TGTGCCAGCAGTTTCCGGGGACAGGGAAAAGCTTTCTTT
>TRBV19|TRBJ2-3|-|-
CASSKRAHSPDTQYF
TGTGCCAGTAGTAAAAGGGCCCATTCTCCGGATACGCAGTATTTT
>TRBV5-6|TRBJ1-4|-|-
CASGALLSEKLFF
TGTGCCAGCGGCGCCCTGCTCAGTGAAAAACTGTTTTTT
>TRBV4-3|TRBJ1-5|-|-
CASSQDFSQPQHF
TGCGCCAGCAGCCAAGATTTCTCCCAGCCCCAGCATTTT
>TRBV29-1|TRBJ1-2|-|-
CSVPSGAGAHYGYTF
TGCAGCGTCCCTTCTGGTGCAGGGGCACACTATGGCTACACCTTC